This T cell receptor beta chain came from a study of circulating and synovial CD4+ cells in juvenile arthritis. General study points: These repertoires were less diverse than bulk blood CD4 repertoires.

Germline-derived CDR1 and CDR2 are MNHNY and SVGAGI (reference sequence). This CDR3 is 16 amino acids long. Trimming removed 0 bases from V and 2 bases from J; junction bases left unmatched: 5. Notes on this clone: The antigen remains unidentified.

Sequenced samples came from active juvenile idiopathic arthritis patients. The assay was immunoSEQ multiplex PCR, and TCRdb's table has in-frame clones only and misses some. The repertoire holds tens of thousands of clones, with about 95% as singletons. The genes are TRBV6-6 and TRBJ2-3, with TRBD2 matching 7 bases. Sequenced: CD4+ T cells from blood. This clonotype originated in a human donor with juvenile idiopathic arthritis. The CDR3 spells CASSYSAGVPTDTQYF. The CDR3 DNA is TGTGCCAGCAGTTACTCTGCGGGGGTGCCCACAGATACGCAGTATTTT.